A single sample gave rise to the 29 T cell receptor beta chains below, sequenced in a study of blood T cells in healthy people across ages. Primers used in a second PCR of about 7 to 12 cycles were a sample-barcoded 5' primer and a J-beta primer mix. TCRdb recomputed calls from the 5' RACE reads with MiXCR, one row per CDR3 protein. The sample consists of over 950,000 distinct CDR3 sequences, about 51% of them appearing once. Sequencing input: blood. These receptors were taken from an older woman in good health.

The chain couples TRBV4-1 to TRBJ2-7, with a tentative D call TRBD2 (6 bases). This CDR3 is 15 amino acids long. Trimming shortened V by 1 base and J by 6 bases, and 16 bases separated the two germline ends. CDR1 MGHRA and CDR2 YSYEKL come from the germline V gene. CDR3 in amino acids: CASSQVGGEWFEQYF. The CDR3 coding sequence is TGCGCCAGCAGCCAAGTCGGGGGAGAGTGGTTCGAGCAGTACTTC.

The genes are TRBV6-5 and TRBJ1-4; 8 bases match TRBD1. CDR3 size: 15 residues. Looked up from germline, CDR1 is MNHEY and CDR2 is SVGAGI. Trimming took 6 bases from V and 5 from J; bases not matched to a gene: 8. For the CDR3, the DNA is TGTGCCAGCAGGAGACCAGGGGGCGCCAATGAAAAACTGTTTTTT. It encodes CASRRPGGANEKLFF.

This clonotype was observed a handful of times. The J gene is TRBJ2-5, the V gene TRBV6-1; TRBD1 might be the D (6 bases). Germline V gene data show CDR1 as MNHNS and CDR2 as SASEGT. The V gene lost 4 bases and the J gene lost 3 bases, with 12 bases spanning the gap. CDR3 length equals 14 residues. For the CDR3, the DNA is TGTGCCAGCAGTGTTGGACAGAATGAAGAGACCCAGTACTTC. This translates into CASSVGQNEETQYF.

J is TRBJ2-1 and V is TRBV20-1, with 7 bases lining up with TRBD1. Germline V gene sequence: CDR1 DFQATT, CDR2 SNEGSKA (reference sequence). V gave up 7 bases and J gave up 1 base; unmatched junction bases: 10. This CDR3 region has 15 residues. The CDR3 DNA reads TGCAGTGTTGCAAGGGGGCCGCAATCCTACAATGAGCAGTTCTTC. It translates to CSVARGPQSYNEQFF.

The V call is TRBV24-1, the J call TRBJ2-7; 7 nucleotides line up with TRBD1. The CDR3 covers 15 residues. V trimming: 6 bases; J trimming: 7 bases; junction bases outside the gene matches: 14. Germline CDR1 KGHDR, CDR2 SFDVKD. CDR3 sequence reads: CATSYQGETYNEQYF. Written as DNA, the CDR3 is TGTGCCACCAGTTACCAGGGGGAAACCTACAATGAGCAGTACTTC.

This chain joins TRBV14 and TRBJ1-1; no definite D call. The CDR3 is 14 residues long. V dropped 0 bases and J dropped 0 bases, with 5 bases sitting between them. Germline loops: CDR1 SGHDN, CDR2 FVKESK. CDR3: CASSQEWMNTEAFF. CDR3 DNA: TGTGCCAGCAGCCAAGAGTGGATGAACACTGAAGCTTTCTTT.

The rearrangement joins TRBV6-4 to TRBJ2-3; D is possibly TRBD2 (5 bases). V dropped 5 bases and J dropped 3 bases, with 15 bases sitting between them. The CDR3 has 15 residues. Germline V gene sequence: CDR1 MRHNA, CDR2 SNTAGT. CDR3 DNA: TGTGCCAGCAGTAGGGAACTAGGACCAACAGATACGCAGTATTTT. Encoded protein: CASSRELGPTDTQYF.

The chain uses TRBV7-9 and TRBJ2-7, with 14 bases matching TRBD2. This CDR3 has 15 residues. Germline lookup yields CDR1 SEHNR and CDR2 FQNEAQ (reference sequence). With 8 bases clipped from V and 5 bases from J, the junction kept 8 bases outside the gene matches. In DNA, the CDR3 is TGTGCCAGCTCCCGCGGGGGACTAGCGGGAGACGAGCAGTACTTC. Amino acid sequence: CASSRGGLAGDEQYF.

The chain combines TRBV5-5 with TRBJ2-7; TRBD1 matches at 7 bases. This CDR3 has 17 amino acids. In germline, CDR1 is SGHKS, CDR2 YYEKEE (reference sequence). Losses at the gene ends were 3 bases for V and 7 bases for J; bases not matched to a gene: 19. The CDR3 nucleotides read TGTGCCAGCAGCTGGCGCGATCGGGACAGACCGTACAATGAGCAGTACTTC. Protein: CASSWRDRDRPYNEQYF.

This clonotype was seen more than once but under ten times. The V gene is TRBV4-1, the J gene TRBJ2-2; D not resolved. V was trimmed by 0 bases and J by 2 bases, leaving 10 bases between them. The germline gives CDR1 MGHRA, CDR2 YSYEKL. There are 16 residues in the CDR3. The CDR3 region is CASSQEGGFNTGELFF. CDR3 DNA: TGCGCCAGCAGCCAAGAGGGTGGCTTTAACACCGGGGAGCTGTTTTTT.

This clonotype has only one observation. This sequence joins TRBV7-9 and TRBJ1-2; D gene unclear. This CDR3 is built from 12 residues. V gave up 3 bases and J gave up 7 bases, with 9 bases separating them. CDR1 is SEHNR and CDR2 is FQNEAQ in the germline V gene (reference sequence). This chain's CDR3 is CASSFPSAGYTF. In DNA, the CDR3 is TGTGCCAGCAGCTTCCCTTCCGCTGGCTACACCTTC. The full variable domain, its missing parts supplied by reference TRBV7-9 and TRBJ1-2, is DTGVSQNPRHKITKRGQNVTFRCDPISEHNRLYWYRQTLGQGPEFLTYFQNEAQLEKSRLLSDRFSAERPKGSFSTLEIQRTEQGDSAMYLCASSFPSAGYTFGSGTRLTVV.

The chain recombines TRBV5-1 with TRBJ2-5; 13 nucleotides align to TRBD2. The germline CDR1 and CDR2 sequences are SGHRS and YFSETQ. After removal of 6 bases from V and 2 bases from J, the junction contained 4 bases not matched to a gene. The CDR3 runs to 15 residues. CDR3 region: CASKGLAGVQETQYF. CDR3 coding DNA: TGCGCCAGCAAAGGACTAGCGGGAGTACAAGAGACCCAGTACTTC.

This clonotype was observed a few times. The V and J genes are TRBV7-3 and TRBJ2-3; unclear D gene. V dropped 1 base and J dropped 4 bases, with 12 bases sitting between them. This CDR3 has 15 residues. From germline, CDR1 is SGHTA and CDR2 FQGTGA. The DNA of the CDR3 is TGTGCCAGCAGCTTAAACGACCCGACTTCAGATACGCAGTATTTT. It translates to CASSLNDPTSDTQYF.

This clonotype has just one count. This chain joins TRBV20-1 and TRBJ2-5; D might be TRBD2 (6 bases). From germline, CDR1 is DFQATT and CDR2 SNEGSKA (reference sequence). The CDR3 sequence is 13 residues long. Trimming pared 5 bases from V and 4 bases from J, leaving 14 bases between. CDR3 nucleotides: TGCAGTGCTCCCCCGGGAGCGGGAGAGACCCAGTACTTC. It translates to CSAPPGAGETQYF.

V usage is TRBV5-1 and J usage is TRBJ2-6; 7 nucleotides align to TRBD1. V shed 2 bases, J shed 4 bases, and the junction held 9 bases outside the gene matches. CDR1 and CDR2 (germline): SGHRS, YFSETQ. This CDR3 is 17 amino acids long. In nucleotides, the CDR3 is TGCGCCAGCAGCTTAAGAGGGGGCGTAAGCGGGGCCAACGTCCTGACTTTC. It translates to CASSLRGGVSGANVLTF.

CDR3 protein: CASSPTQTGTAYEQYF. CDR3 in DNA: TGCGCCAGCAGCCCGACCCAAACCGGGACAGCATACGAGCAGTACTTC. This chain uses TRBV4-1 with TRBJ2-7, with TRBD1 matching over 7 bases. V trimming: 4 bases; J trimming: 4 bases; junction bases outside the gene matches: 13. Looked up from germline, CDR1 is MGHRA and CDR2 is YSYEKL. The CDR3 is made up of 16 amino acids.

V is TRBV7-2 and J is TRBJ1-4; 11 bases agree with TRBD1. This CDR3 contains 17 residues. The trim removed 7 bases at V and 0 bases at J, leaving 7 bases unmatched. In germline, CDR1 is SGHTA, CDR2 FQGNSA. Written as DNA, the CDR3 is TGTGCCAGCAAAGGGGGGACAGGGGGTCCAACTAATGAAAAACTGTTTTTT. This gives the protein CASKGGTGGPTNEKLFF.

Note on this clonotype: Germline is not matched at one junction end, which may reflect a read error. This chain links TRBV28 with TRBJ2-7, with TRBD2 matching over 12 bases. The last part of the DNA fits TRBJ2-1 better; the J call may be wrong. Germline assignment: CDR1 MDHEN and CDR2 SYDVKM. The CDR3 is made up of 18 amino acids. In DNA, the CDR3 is TGTGCCAGCAACCTAGCGGGAGGGCCTTTTCCGGGCCACAATGGGCAGTTCTTC. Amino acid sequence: CASNLAGGPFPGHNGQFF.

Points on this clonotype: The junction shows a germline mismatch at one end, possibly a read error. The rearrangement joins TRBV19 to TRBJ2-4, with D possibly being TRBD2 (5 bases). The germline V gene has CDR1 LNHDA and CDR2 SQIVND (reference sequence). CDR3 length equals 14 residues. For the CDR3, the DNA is TGTGCCAGTAGTGAACACCTAGCCGAAAACATTCAGTACTTC. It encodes CASSEHLAENIQYF.

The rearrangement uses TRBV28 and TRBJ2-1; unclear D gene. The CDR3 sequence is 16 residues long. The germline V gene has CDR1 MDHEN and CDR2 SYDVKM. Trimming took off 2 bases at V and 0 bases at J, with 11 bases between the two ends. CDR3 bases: TGTGCCAGCAGTTTAGTGTCCACGAGCTCCTACAATGAGCAGTTCTTC. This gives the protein CASSLVSTSSYNEQFF.

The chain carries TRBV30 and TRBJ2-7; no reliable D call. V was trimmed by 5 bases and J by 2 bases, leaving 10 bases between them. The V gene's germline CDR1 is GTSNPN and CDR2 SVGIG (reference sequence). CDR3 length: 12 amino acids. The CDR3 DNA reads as TGTGCCTGGGGGCGAGGCACCTACGAGCAGTACTTC. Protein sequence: CAWGRGTYEQYF.

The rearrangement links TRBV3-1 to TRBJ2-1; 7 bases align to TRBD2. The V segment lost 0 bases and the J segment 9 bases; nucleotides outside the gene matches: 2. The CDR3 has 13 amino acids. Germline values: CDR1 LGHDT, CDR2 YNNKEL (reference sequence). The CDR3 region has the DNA TGTGCCAGCAGCCAAGACGGCGGGAGTGAGCAGTTCTTC. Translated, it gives CASSQDGGSEQFF.

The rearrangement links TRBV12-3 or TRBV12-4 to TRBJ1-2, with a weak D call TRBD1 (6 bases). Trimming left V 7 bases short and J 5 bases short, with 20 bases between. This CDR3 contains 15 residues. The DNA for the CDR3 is TGTGCCAGCACCCAATGGGCGGGGGCGCGGTATGGCTACACCTTC. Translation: CASTQWAGARYGYTF.

DNA for the CDR3: TGTGCCAGCAGCGTAGTATCTCGGTCCGGGGCTGAAGCTTTCTTT. It is translated as CASSVVSRSGAEAFF. The chain has TRBV9 and TRBJ1-1; D gene ambiguous. V was clipped by 0 bases and J by 6 bases, with 15 bases between them. The CDR3 has 15 amino acids. Germline CDR1 is SGDLS and CDR2 is YYNGEE.

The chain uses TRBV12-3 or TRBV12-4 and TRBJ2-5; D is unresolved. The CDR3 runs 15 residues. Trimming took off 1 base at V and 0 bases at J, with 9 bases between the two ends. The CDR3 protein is CASSLVGNDQETQYF. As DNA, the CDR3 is TGTGCCAGCAGTTTAGTGGGGAACGACCAAGAGACCCAGTACTTC.

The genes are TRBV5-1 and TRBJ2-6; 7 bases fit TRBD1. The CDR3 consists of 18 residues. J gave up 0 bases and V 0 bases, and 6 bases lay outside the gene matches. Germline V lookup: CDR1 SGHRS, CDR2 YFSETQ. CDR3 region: CASSLARQGSSGANVLTF. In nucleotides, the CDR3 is TGCGCCAGCAGCTTGGCCAGACAGGGTAGCTCTGGGGCCAACGTCCTGACTTTC.

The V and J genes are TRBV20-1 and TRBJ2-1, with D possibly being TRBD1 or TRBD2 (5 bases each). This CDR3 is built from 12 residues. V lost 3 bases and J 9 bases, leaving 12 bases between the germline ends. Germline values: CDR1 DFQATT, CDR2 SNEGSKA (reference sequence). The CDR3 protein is CSARGSGTEQFF. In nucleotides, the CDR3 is TGCAGTGCTAGGGGGTCAGGGACTGAGCAGTTCTTC.

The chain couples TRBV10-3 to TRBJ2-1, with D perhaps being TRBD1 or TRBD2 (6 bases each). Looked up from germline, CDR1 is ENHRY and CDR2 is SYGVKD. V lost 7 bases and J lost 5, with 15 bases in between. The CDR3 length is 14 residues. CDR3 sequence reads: CAIMGGLGNNEQFF. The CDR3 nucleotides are TGTGCCATCATGGGGGGCCTCGGGAACAATGAGCAGTTCTTC.

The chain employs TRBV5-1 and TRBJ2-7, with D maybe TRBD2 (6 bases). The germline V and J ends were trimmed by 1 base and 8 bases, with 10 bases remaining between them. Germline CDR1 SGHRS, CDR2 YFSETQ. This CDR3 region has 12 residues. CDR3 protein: CASSLTAGKQYF. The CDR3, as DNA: TGCGCCAGCAGCTTGACGGCGGGAAAGCAGTACTTC.